The T cell receptor beta chain described here comes from a study of blood T cell repertoires in COVID-19. Looking at the study overall: Spain, Italy and the United States supplied samples that represented acute and convalescent COVID-19. T cells, B-cell-depleted T cells, or PBMCs supplied cDNA or gDNA.

Authors' analysis steps: Nucleated cell number was recorded as an estimate derived from reference gene primer amplification. TCRdb's table, derived via immunoSEQ multiplex PCR, lists solely in-frame clones and lacks some. The DNA was the basis for D and trimming; V, J and clone size are from that table. The sample holds about 220,000 clones, more than 65% seen once. V was cut by 2 bases and J by 2 bases, with 9 bases left in between. The CDR3 consists of 14 residues. The V gene's germline CDR1 is MDHEN and CDR2 SYDVKM. In its sample, this clone was seen once. J is TRBJ1-2 and V is TRBV28; D may be TRBD1 (6 bases). This clonotype originated in an elderly woman with acute or convalescent COVID-19. Sequenced input: peripheral blood. The CDR3 nucleotides read TGTGCCAGCAGTTTAATGGGGGCGAACTATGGCTACACCTTC. This encodes CASSLMGANYGYTF.